The 32 T cell receptor beta chains listed next were all sequenced from one sample in a study of T-cell memory formation after mild COVID-19. From the 5' RACE reads, TCRdb called clonotypes with MiXCR, one entry per CDR3 protein. The sample lists about 400,000 distinct CDR3 sequences, more than 15% occurring once. The sample consisted of PBMCs or a T cell subset sorted from them (not recorded which). These receptors were collected from a man aged 18-30 years who had mild COVID-19 (a few samples of this study predate the infection). Cell type and time point are not known.

The rearrangement uses TRBV20-1 and TRBJ1-3; D call uncertain. The CDR3 runs 18 residues. V was trimmed by 5 bases and J by 2 bases, leaving 25 bases between them. The germline gives CDR1 DFQATT, CDR2 SNEGSKA (reference sequence). For the CDR3, the DNA is TGCAGTGCTCTTGGTTGGGTGGGAACGGAAGTAGCTGGAAACACCATATATTTT. It yields the protein CSALGWVGTEVAGNTIYF.

V usage is TRBV5-1 and J usage is TRBJ1-1; 9 nucleotides agree with TRBD1. CDR1 is SGHRS, CDR2 YFSETQ, per germline. With 4 bases clipped from V and 2 bases from J, the junction kept 12 bases outside the gene matches. CDR3 length: 17 amino acids. CDR3 region: CASSTGQGFSDNTEAFF. The CDR3 nucleotides read TGCGCCAGCAGCACTGGACAGGGGTTTAGCGATAACACTGAAGCTTTCTTT.

This clonotype was picked up a small number of times. This sequence joins TRBV29-1 and TRBJ1-3; D is perhaps TRBD1 (6 bases). Germline values: CDR1 SQVTM, CDR2 ANQGSEA. The CDR3 is 14 residues long. V was clipped by 4 bases and J by 1 base, with 11 bases between them. CDR3 DNA sequence: TGCAGCGTTGCCCCTACAGGGTCTGGAAACACCATATATTTT. Its protein is CSVAPTGSGNTIYF.

This clonotype was counted a few times. This chain links TRBV6-6 with TRBJ1-2; tentative D call: TRBD1 (5 bases). Germline V gene lookup returns CDR1 MNHNY and CDR2 SVGAGI (reference sequence). The CDR3 covers 12 residues. V lost 6 bases, J lost 6 bases, and 11 bases lay in between. The CDR3 reads CASRLGEDGYTF. The CDR3 nucleotides read TGTGCCAGCAGACTGGGGGAGGATGGCTACACCTTC.

This clonotype was detected only a few times. The chain joins TRBV4-3 to TRBJ2-7; no clear D gene. With 6 bases removed from V and 0 bases from J, the gap between germline ends came to 15 bases. The CDR3 length is 15 residues. Germline CDR1 LGHNA, CDR2 YSLEER. The CDR3 reads CASRLGRYSSYEQYF. CDR3 in DNA: TGCGCCAGCAGACTCGGGCGGTATAGCTCCTACGAGCAGTACTTC.

The chain employs TRBV20-1 and TRBJ2-4; D is perhaps TRBD1 (6 bases). Trimming removed 5 bases at V and 8 bases at J, with 13 bases between. The CDR3 extends over 12 amino acids. CDR1 is DFQATT and CDR2 is SNEGSKA in the germline V gene (reference sequence). CDR3 nucleotide sequence: TGCAGTGCTTGGACAGCTGGGGACATTCAGTACTTC. It specifies CSAWTAGDIQYF.

The chain carries TRBV7-2 and TRBJ2-7; D call uncertain. Germline CDR1 reads SGHTA; CDR2 reads FQGNSA. The CDR3 is 14 residues long. V was clipped by 2 bases and J by 0 bases, with 8 bases between them. The CDR3 sequence: CASSLMWDSYEQYF. The CDR3, as DNA: TGTGCCAGCAGCTTAATGTGGGACTCCTACGAGCAGTACTTC.

V is TRBV6-5 and J is TRBJ2-3, with unresolved D. In germline, CDR1 is MNHEY, CDR2 SVGAGI. This CDR3 is built from 13 residues. V dropped 7 bases and J dropped 4 bases, with 12 bases sitting between them. CDR3 nucleotides: TGTGCCAGCACCCAGGACGGCGCAGATACGCAGTATTTT. This encodes CASTQDGADTQYF.

This clonotype was observed once. This chain connects TRBV9 to TRBJ2-2; D might be TRBD1 (5 bases). The germline V gene encodes CDR1 SGDLS and CDR2 YYNGEE. This CDR3 is built from 15 residues. The ends were cut back, 1 base at V and 1 base at J, with 8 bases in the middle. DNA for the CDR3: TGTGCCAGCAGCGTAAGACAGAGGAACACCGGGGAGCTGTTTTTT. Protein product: CASSVRQRNTGELFF. Together with reference TRBV9 and TRBJ2-2, the CDR3 gives the full variable domain: DSGVTQTPKHLITATGQRVTLRCSPRSGDLSVYWYQQSLDQGLQFLIQYYNGEERAKGNILERFSAQQFPDLHSELNLSSLELGDSALYFCASSVRQRNTGELFFGEGSRLTVL.

The V call is TRBV7-2, the J call TRBJ2-5; D gene unclear. The germline CDR1 and CDR2 sequences are SGHTA and FQGNSA. The CDR3 is 14 residues long. Trimming stripped 5 bases from V and 5 bases from J, with 15 bases between. The CDR3 spells CASSLVAIRETQYF. The DNA for the CDR3 is TGTGCCAGCAGCCTGGTGGCAATTCGGGAGACCCAGTACTTC.

The V call is TRBV7-9, the J call TRBJ1-3; D remains ambiguous. Germline CDR1 and CDR2: SEHNR and FQNEAQ (reference sequence). The CDR3 has 14 amino acids. V lost 1 base and J 11 bases, leaving 15 bases between the germline ends. CDR3 amino acids: CASSLDVLRTSIYF. DNA of the CDR3: TGTGCCAGCAGCTTAGACGTTCTGCGGACGTCCATATATTTT.

As concerns this clonotype: Sequence at one end of the junction differs from germline and may be a read error. This chain connects TRBV30 to TRBJ1-6, with D tentatively TRBD1 (5 bases). The germline V gene encodes CDR1 GTSNPN and CDR2 SVGIG (reference sequence). The CDR3 consists of 12 residues. In nucleotides, the CDR3 is TGTGCCCGAGGGGAAGAAGGTTCACCCATCCACTTT. Its protein is CARGEEGSPIHF.

V gene TRBV7-3 combines with J gene TRBJ1-6; D gene uncertain. The CDR3 extends over 14 amino acids. Germline V gene data show CDR1 as SGHTA and CDR2 as FQGTGA. Trimming removed 3 bases from V and 6 bases from J, with 9 bases in between. The CDR3 sequence: CASSFGAPNSPLHF. The DNA of the CDR3 is TGTGCCAGCAGCTTCGGAGCGCCTAATTCACCCCTCCACTTT.

The chain carries TRBV5-5 and TRBJ2-1; 11 positions match TRBD1. The CDR3 contains 17 residues. V lost 0 bases to trimming and J lost 7 bases; unmatched junction nucleotides: 9. Germline V gene lookup returns CDR1 SGHKS and CDR2 YYEKEE (reference sequence). CDR3 coding DNA: TGTGCCAGCAGCTTGGTTCGGGGACAGGGGGATGTGAATGAGCAGTTCTTC. Protein sequence: CASSLVRGQGDVNEQFF.

The chain employs TRBV6-2 or TRBV6-3 and TRBJ1-6, with 8 bases aligning to TRBD1. The junction had 9 bases not matched to a gene; V was cut back by 7 bases and J by 4 bases. Germline V lookup: CDR1 MNHEY, CDR2 SVGEGT. The CDR3 is 16 residues long. The CDR3 coding sequence is TGTGCCAGCACCCTCCGGACAGGGAGATATAATTCACCCCTCCACTTT. Amino acid sequence: CASTLRTGRYNSPLHF.

The rearrangement uses TRBV4-1 and TRBJ2-7; 10 bases map to TRBD1. V dropped 0 bases and J dropped 5; count of bases not matched to a gene: 4. CDR3 size: 15 residues. CDR1 is MGHRA and CDR2 is YSYEKL in the germline V gene. CDR3 amino acids: CASSQEGTGVHEQYV. CDR3 sequence (DNA): TGCGCCAGCAGCCAAGAAGGGACAGGGGTCCACGAGCAGTACGTC.

This clonotype turned up a few times. The V gene is TRBV6-6, the J gene TRBJ2-5, with no clear D. V was pared by 2 bases and J by 5 bases, with 15 bases between. CDR3 length equals 15 residues. Germline V gene sequence: CDR1 MNHNY, CDR2 SVGAGI (reference sequence). The CDR3 region has the DNA TGTGCCAGCAGTTACGGGCAGGCGTTGGGGGAGACCCAGTACTTC. Translating gives CASSYGQALGETQYF.

This clonotype came up a few times. The V call is TRBV7-8, the J call TRBJ2-1, with 8 positions matching TRBD2. CDR3 length: 14 amino acids. After removal of 8 bases from V and 5 bases from J, the junction contained 8 bases not matched to a gene. In germline, CDR1 is SGHVS, CDR2 FQNEAQ. For the CDR3, the DNA is TGTGCCAGCTTAAGAGCGGGGGACCACAATGAGCAGTTCTTC. Translating it yields CASLRAGDHNEQFF. Looking up the rest from reference TRBV7-8 and TRBJ2-1 gives the full variable domain: GAGVSQSPRYKVAKRGQDVALRCDPISGHVSLFWYQQALGQGPEFLTYFQNEAQLDKSGLPSDRFFAERPEGSVSTLKIQRTQQEDSAVYLCASLRAGDHNEQFFGPGTRLTVL.

There are a few counts of this clonotype. V gene TRBV12-3 or TRBV12-4 combines with J gene TRBJ2-1; TRBD1 is a possible D gene (6 bases). The CDR3 spans 13 residues. The V and J ends lost 2 bases and 8 bases respectively, with 10 bases between them. CDR3 protein: CASSLRGFHEQFF. The CDR3 coding sequence is TGTGCCAGCAGTTTAAGGGGGTTCCATGAGCAGTTCTTC.

Only a few counts were recorded for this clonotype. The chain uses TRBV5-1 and TRBJ1-6; no reliable D call. The germline V gene encodes CDR1 SGHRS and CDR2 YFSETQ. This CDR3 is built from 14 residues. V dropped 3 bases and J dropped 11 bases, with 15 bases sitting between them. This chain's CDR3 is CASSSSDGSPPLHF. The CDR3, as DNA: TGCGCCAGCAGCTCTTCAGACGGGTCCCCACCCCTCCACTTT.

This clonotype was seen more than once but under ten times. V gene TRBV18 combines with J gene TRBJ2-5, with D uncertain. Germline V CDR1 and CDR2: KGHSH, LQKENI. The CDR3 has 14 residues. The V end lost 0 bases, the J end lost 5 bases, and 10 bases lay between the germline ends. CDR3 bases: TGTGCCAGCTCACCACCGTTCACCGGGGAGACCCAGTACTTC. Translation: CASSPPFTGETQYF.

The rearrangement joins TRBV20-1 to TRBJ1-2; D ambiguous. The CDR3 has 8 amino acids. V was pared by 6 bases and J by 8 bases, with 4 bases between. Germline V gives CDR1 DFQATT, CDR2 SNEGSKA (reference sequence). The CDR3 loop reads CSAYGYTF. CDR3 DNA: TGCAGTGCGTACGGCTACACCTTC.

The V and J genes are TRBV20-1 and TRBJ2-7; D ambiguous. CDR1 and CDR2 (germline): DFQATT, SNEGSKA (reference sequence). The CDR3 length is 13 residues. Trimming removed 0 bases at V and 6 bases at J, with 12 bases between. The CDR3 nucleotides are TGCAGTGCTAGAGATTTAGCCGGCGGCGAGCAGTACTTC. This translates into CSARDLAGGEQYF.

The V call is TRBV5-1, the J call TRBJ2-3, with 7 bases matching TRBD1. This CDR3 has 15 amino acids. V lost 6 bases, J lost 2 bases, and 9 bases stayed unmatched. The germline CDR1 and CDR2 sequences are SGHRS and YFSETQ. CDR3 nucleotide sequence: TGCGCCAGCACATCTTCGGGACAGATCACAGATACGCAGTATTTT. Amino acid sequence: CASTSSGQITDTQYF.

In this sample, this clonotype turned up a few times. The rearrangement links TRBV6-1 to TRBJ2-1, with D possibly TRBD2 on 5 matching bases. The germline V gene encodes CDR1 MNHNS and CDR2 SASEGT. The CDR3 covers 14 residues. With 11 bases removed from V and 5 bases from J, the gap between germline ends came to 19 bases. CDR3: CASNGEFWNNEQFF. The CDR3 bases are TGTGCCTCTAACGGGGAGTTTTGGAACAATGAGCAGTTCTTC.

This clonotype occurred a few times. This rearrangement joins TRBV7-2 to TRBJ2-1; TRBD1 agrees at 11 bases. Trimming removed 1 base from V and 8 bases from J; junction bases left unmatched: 4. Looked up from germline, CDR1 is SGHTA and CDR2 is FQGNSA. The CDR3 contains 15 residues. In DNA form, the CDR3 reads TGTGCCAGCAGCTTAGTGAGGACAGGGGGCTATGAGCAGTTCTTC. It encodes CASSLVRTGGYEQFF.

This chain joins TRBV20-1 and TRBJ2-1; TRBD2 is a possible D gene (6 bases). This CDR3 has 14 amino acids. The germline V gene has CDR1 DFQATT and CDR2 SNEGSKA (reference sequence). V was pared by 6 bases and J by 4 bases, with 16 bases between. Written as DNA, the CDR3 is TGCAGTGCCGTCCTCGCGGGGCCGTACAATGAGCAGTTCTTC. It is translated as CSAVLAGPYNEQFF.

The V gene is TRBV5-1, the J gene TRBJ1-3; TRBD1 is a possible D gene (6 bases). The CDR3 loop spans 16 amino acids. V dropped 4 bases and J dropped 0 bases, with 14 bases sitting between them. Per the germline V gene, CDR1 is SGHRS and CDR2 is YFSETQ. The CDR3 region has the DNA TGCGCCAGCAGCCCCGGACAGACCTTCTCTGGAAACACCATATATTTT. Amino acids: CASSPGQTFSGNTIYF.

In this sample, this clonotype turned up a few times. The DNA for the CDR3 is TGTGCCAGCAGTTTATTTCAGGGGGGCACAGATACGCAGTATTTT. Its translation: CASSLFQGGTDTQYF. The chain employs TRBV27 and TRBJ2-3, with TRBD1 matching over 7 bases. Trimming took 1 base from V and 1 from J; bases not matched to a gene: 2. CDR3 length equals 15 residues. Germline CDR1 reads MNHEY; CDR2 reads SMNVEV (reference sequence).

V gene TRBV4-3 combines with J gene TRBJ2-7, with 7 bases fitting TRBD1. Per germline, CDR1 LGHNA and CDR2 YSLEER. The ends lost 0 bases at V and 0 bases at J; junction bases unmatched: 5. The CDR3 loop spans 16 amino acids. CDR3 protein: CASSQDWGTASYEQYF. The CDR3 DNA follows: TGCGCCAGCAGCCAAGATTGGGGGACAGCCTCCTACGAGCAGTACTTC.

This clonotype is medium-sized within its sample. This chain joins TRBV7-2 and TRBJ2-3; D unclear. In germline, CDR1 is SGHTA, CDR2 FQGNSA. Trimming stripped 4 bases from V and 1 base from J, with 12 bases between. This CDR3 is built from 15 residues. CDR3 region: CASSSDSMGTDTQYF. Here the CDR3 DNA reads TGTGCCAGCAGCTCCGATAGCATGGGCACAGATACGCAGTATTTT.

This sequence joins TRBV20-1 and TRBJ1-3; TRBD1 is a possible D gene (6 bases). V lost 3 bases, J lost 1 base, and 16 bases lay in between. The germline V gene has CDR1 DFQATT and CDR2 SNEGSKA (reference sequence). This CDR3 contains 16 residues. The CDR3 coding sequence is TGCAGTGCTAGTCTAAGGTTGGGGGCTTCTGGAAACACCATATATTTT. This sequence encodes CSASLRLGASGNTIYF.